This T cell receptor beta chain was observed in a study of radiation and T cells in renal cell carcinoma. Study-level information: Nephrectomy followed 15 Gy stereotactic body radiation by 4 weeks. Study findings and constraints: Without pretreatment biopsies, baseline tumor clonotype presence was undetermined. Top tumor clonotypes rose in blood 2 weeks post-radiation, then contracted.

Between the trimmed V and J ends, which lost 5 bases and 4 bases, there was a span of 17 bases. This CDR3 has 15 amino acids. The germline V gene encodes CDR1 MDHEN and CDR2 SYDVKM. Concerning this clone itself: Its target is unknown.

As to time point: baseline pretreatment blood. Documented treatment: 15 Gy SBRT to primary tumor, nephrectomy 4 weeks later. Radiation-treated patients gave blood at baseline, week 2 and week 4. Some clones are missing from TCRdb's copy, which holds only in-frame ones; the method was immunoSEQ multiplex PCR. In the table there are tens of thousands of clones, approximately 80% of which are singletons. This chain links TRBV28 with TRBJ1-1; D possibly corresponds to TRBD1 (5 bases). Sample: blood, taken from a patient whose treatment included radiotherapy and nephrectomy. This clonotype originated in a man in his sixties with renal cell carcinoma. The CDR3 nucleotides read TGTGCCAGCAGTCCAATCAGGGAGGCGAGCACTGAAGCTTTCTTT. As protein: CASSPIREASTEAFF.